The 8 T cell receptor beta chains reported below all come from one sample, sequenced in a study of blood T cell repertoires in COVID-19. TCRdb's copy holds only in-frame clones and misses some; the assay was immunoSEQ multiplex PCR. The table records 200,000 to 250,000 clones, around four fifths of them present only once. The sample consisted of peripheral blood. All receptors derive from a woman in her seventies with acute or convalescent COVID-19.

This chain connects TRBV19 to TRBJ1-3, with D unresolved. The CDR3 contains 14 residues. Germline-derived CDR1 and CDR2 are LNHDA and SQIVND (reference sequence). V was cut by 7 bases and J by 0 bases, with 10 bases left in between. The CDR3 protein is CASIPGTSGNTIYF. DNA for the CDR3: TGTGCCAGTATTCCGGGAACCTCTGGAAACACCATATATTTT. Looking up the rest from reference TRBV19 and TRBJ1-3 gives the full variable domain: DGGITQSPKYLFRKEGQNVTLSCEQNLNHDAMYWYRQDPGQGLRLIYYSQIVNDFQKGDIAEGYSVSREKKESFPLTVTSAQKNPTAFYLCASIPGTSGNTIYFGEGSWLTVV.

J is TRBJ2-7 and V is TRBV5-4, with 7 bases matching TRBD2. The CDR3 extends over 15 amino acids. J was trimmed by 3 bases and V by 5 bases; bases with no gene match: 11. Germline assignment: CDR1 SGHNT and CDR2 YYREEE (reference sequence). CDR3 DNA sequence: TGTGCCAGCAGGGACCCTAGCGGACCTAACTACGAGCAGTACTTC. It translates to CASRDPSGPNYEQYF.

Details on this clone: The sample has other DNA sequences that encode this CDR3 too. The chain employs TRBV10-3 and TRBJ1-1; 10 positions match TRBD1. V dropped 7 bases and J dropped 5; count of bases not matched to a gene: 4. The CDR3 sequence is 13 residues long. The germline V gene encodes CDR1 ENHRY and CDR2 SYGVKD. The CDR3, as DNA: TGTGCCATCACGGGACAGGGGAATACTGAAGCTTTCTTT. Translated, it gives CAITGQGNTEAFF.

The chain joins TRBV29-1 to TRBJ2-7, with D possibly matching TRBD2 (6 bases). The CDR3 is 11 residues long. The germline gives CDR1 SQVTM, CDR2 ANQGSEA. Trimming cost V 3 bases and J 4 bases, with 7 bases left between them. The CDR3 reads CSVEAGYEQYF. CDR3 in DNA: TGCAGCGTTGAGGCGGGGTACGAGCAGTACTTC.

CDR3 protein: CSASRDSHNYGYTF. The CDR3 nucleotides read TGCAGTGCTAGTCGGGACAGCCACAACTATGGCTACACCTTC. The chain joins TRBV20-1 to TRBJ1-2, with 7 positions matching TRBD1. The length of the CDR3 is 14 residues. V shed 3 bases, J shed 2 bases, and the junction held 6 bases outside the gene matches. Per germline, CDR1 DFQATT and CDR2 SNEGSKA (reference sequence).

To note about this clone: One end of the junction does not line up with germline, which may come from a read error. This sequence joins TRBV7-7 and TRBJ2-1; 14 bases line up with TRBD2. The CDR3 sequence is 15 residues long. Germline V CDR1 and CDR2: SSHAT, FNYEAQ (reference sequence). In nucleotides, the CDR3 is TGTGCTAGCAGCTTGGGGACTAGCGGGGGCGATGAGCAGTTCTTC. This translates into CASSLGTSGGDEQFF.

The gene calls are TRBV6-2 or TRBV6-3 and TRBJ1-1; D gene unclear. Germline values: CDR1 MNHEY, CDR2 SVGEGT. This CDR3 is built from 13 residues. The V end lost 2 bases, the J end lost 4 bases, and 8 bases lay between the germline ends. The CDR3 loop is CASSYPTFTEAFF. The CDR3 nucleotides are TGTGCCAGCAGTTACCCTACCTTCACTGAAGCTTTCTTT.

This clone is a singleton in its sample. The rearrangement links TRBV9 to TRBJ1-5, with 10 bases lining up with TRBD1. CDR3 length equals 15 residues. The germline V gene has CDR1 SGDLS and CDR2 YYNGEE. V dropped 4 bases and J dropped 7; count of bases not matched to a gene: 8. CDR3 residues: CASSPGDRGGQPQHF. CDR3 DNA: TGTGCCAGCAGCCCAGGGGACAGGGGTGGACAGCCCCAGCATTTT. The complete variable domain, with remaining parts taken from reference TRBV9 and TRBJ1-5, reads DSGVTQTPKHLITATGQRVTLRCSPRSGDLSVYWYQQSLDQGLQFLIQYYNGEERAKGNILERFSAQQFPDLHSELNLSSLELGDSALYFCASSPGDRGGQPQHFGDGTRLSIL.